This T cell receptor (beta chain) was recovered during a study of blood T cell repertoires in COVID-19. Source study methods: Scientists estimated how many nucleated cells there were by amplifying reference gene primers. Produced via immunoSEQ multiplex PCR; TCRdb's table is partial and in-frame only. The V and J calls and the clone size are those of that table, but D and trimming were determined from the DNA. Of approximately 400,000 clones listed, around 90% are singletons. Symptom resolution, clearance, or two negative PCRs marked the recovered donors of Cohort 3. With V trimmed by 1 base and J by 0 bases, 5 bases remained unmatched. There are 18 residues in the CDR3. CDR1 and CDR2 (germline): KGHDR, SFDVKD.

This sequence was found in a woman aged 18-35 years who had recovered from COVID-19. This chain links TRBV24-1 with TRBJ2-6, with TRBD2 matching over 7 bases. Sequenced sample: PBMCs or T cells enriched from blood (not recorded which). The CDR3 region is CATSDFGGMGSGANVLTF. In nucleotides, the CDR3 is TGTGCCACCAGTGATTTCGGGGGGATGGGCTCTGGGGCCAACGTCCTGACTTTC.